The clone carrying this T cell receptor (beta chain) was seen only once. Germline values: CDR1 MGHRA, CDR2 YSYEKL. CDR3 size: 17 residues. Trimming took off 2 bases at V and 4 bases at J, with 17 bases between the two ends. This entry belongs to a study of blood T cell repertoires in COVID-19. The overall study: Italy, Spain and the United States were the sources of the convalescent and acute COVID-19 samples.

Sequenced by immunoSEQ multiplex PCR; TCRdb stores in-frame clones only, minus some. Here the sample spans approximately 310,000 clones, around 85% being singletons. The sequenced sample consisted of PBMCs or T cells enriched from blood (not recorded which). The J gene is TRBJ1-4, the V gene TRBV4-1; D not certain. The clonotype was recovered from a man aged 25-40 years who had recovered from COVID-19. The CDR3 sequence is CASSQIGTGSYNEKLFF. The CDR3 DNA reads as TGCGCCAGCAGCCAAATTGGAACGGGGTCCTATAATGAAAAACTGTTTTTT.